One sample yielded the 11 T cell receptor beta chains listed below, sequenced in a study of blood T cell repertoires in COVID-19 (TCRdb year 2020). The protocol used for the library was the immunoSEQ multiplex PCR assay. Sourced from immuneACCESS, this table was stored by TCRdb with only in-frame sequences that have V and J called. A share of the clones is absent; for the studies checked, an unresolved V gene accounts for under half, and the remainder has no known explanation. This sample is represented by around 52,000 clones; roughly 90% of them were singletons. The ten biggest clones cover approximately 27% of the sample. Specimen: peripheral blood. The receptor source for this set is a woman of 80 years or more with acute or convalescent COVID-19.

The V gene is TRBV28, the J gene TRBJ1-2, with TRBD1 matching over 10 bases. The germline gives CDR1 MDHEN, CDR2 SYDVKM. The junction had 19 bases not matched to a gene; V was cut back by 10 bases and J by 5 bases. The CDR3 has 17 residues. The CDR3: CATDFGDRGPTKYGYTF. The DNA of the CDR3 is TGTGCCACCGATTTTGGGGACAGGGGCCCGACCAAATATGGCTACACCTTC.

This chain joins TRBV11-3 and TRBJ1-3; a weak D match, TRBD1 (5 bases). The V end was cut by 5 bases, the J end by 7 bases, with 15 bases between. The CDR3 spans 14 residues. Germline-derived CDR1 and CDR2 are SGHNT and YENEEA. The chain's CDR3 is CASSRGGDANTIYF. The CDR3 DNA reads TGTGCCAGCAGCCGGGGAGGGGATGCGAACACCATATATTTT. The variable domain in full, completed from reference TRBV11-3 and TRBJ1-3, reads EAGVVQSPRYKIIEKKQPVAFWCNPISGHNTLYWYLQNLGQGPELLIRYENEEAVDDSQLPKDRFSAERLKGVDSTLKIQPAELGDSAVYLCASSRGGDANTIYFGEGSWLTVV.

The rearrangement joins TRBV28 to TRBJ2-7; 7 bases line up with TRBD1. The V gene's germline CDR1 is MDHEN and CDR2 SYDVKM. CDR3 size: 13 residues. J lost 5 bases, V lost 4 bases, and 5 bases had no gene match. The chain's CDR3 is CASSSHDRDEQYV. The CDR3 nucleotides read TGTGCCAGCAGTTCCCACGACAGGGACGAGCAGTACGTC.

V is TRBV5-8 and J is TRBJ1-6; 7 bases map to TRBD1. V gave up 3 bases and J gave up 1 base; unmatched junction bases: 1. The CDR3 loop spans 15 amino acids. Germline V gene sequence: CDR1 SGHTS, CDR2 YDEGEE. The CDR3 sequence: CASSSGQSYNSPLHF. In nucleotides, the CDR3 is TGTGCCAGCAGCTCGGGACAGTCCTATAATTCACCCCTCCACTTT.

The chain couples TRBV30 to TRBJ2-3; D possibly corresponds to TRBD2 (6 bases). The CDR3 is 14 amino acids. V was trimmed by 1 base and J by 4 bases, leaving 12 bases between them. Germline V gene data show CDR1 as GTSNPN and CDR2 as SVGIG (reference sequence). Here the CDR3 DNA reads TGTGCCTGGAGTGCCGGGGGTGGTGCAGATACGCAGTATTTT. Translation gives CAWSAGGGADTQYF.

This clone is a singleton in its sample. DNA of the CDR3: TGTGCCAGCAGTCGAGAGGACAGGGGGATCGGTGGCTACACCTTC. It is translated as CASSREDRGIGGYTF. This chain uses TRBV6-5 with TRBJ1-2; 10 positions agree with TRBD1. Germline values: CDR1 MNHEY, CDR2 SVGAGI. This CDR3 is built from 15 residues. The ends lost 5 bases at V and 7 bases at J; junction bases unmatched: 10.

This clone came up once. The CDR3: CASGTAFNTGELFF. The CDR3 DNA reads as TGTGCCAGCGGGACAGCCTTTAACACCGGGGAGCTGTTTTTT. This rearrangement joins TRBV6-5 to TRBJ2-2; 7 bases are a match to TRBD1. The CDR3 totals 14 residues. CDR1 MNHEY and CDR2 SVGAGI come from the germline V gene. The V gene end was trimmed by 8 bases and the J gene end by 2 bases; junction bases not matched to a gene: 5.

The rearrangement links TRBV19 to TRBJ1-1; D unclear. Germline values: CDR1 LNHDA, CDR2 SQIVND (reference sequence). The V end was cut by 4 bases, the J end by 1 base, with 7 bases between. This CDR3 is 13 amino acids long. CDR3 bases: TGTGCCAGTAGTAAGCTTCAGAACACTGAAGCTTTCTTT. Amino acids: CASSKLQNTEAFF.

The CDR3 here is CASKGFSYEQYV. The CDR3 DNA is TGTGCCAGCAAGGGGTTCTCCTACGAGCAGTACGTC. The chain carries TRBV6-5 and TRBJ2-7; tentative D call: TRBD1 (5 bases). The V end lost 7 bases, the J end lost 0 bases, and 7 bases lay between the germline ends. Germline CDR1 reads MNHEY; CDR2 reads SVGAGI. The CDR3 has 12 amino acids.

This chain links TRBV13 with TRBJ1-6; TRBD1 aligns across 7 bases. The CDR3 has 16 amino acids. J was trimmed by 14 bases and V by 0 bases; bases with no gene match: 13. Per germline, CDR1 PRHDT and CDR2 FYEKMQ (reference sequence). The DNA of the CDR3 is TGTGCCAGCAGCTTAGGCGGTGGAGGGGGCCGCGGCTCCCTCCACTTT. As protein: CASSLGGGGGRGSLHF.

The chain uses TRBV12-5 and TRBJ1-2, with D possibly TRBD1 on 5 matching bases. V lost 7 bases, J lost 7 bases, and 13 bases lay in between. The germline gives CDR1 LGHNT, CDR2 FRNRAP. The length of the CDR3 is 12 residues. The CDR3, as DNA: TGTGCTAGTGTCCAGGGATTCTTTGGCTACACCTTC. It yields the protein CASVQGFFGYTF.